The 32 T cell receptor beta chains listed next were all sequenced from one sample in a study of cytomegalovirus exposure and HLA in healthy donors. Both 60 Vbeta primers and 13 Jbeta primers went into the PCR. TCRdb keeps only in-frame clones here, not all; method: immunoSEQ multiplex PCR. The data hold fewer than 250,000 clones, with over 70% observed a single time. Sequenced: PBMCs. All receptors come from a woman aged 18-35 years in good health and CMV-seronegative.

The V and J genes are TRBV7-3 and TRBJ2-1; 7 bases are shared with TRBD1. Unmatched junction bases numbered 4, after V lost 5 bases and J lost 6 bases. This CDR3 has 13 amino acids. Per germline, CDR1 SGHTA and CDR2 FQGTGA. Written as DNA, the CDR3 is TGTGCCAGCAGCACCAACAGGGGCAATGAGCAGTTCTTC. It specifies CASSTNRGNEQFF.

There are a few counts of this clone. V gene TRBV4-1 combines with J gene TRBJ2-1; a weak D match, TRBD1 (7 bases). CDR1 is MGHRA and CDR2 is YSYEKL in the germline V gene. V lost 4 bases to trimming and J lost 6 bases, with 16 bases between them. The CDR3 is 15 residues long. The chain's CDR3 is CASSLLEGAANEQFF. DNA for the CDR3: TGCGCCAGCAGCCTCCTGGAGGGGGCTGCCAATGAGCAGTTCTTC.

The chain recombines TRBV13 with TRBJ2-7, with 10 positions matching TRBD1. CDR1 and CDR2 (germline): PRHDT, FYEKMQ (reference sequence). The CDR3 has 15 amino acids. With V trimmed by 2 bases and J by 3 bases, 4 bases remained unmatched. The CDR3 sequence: CASSLKGTGDYEQYF. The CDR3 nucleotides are TGTGCCAGCAGCTTAAAGGGGACAGGGGACTACGAGCAGTACTTC.

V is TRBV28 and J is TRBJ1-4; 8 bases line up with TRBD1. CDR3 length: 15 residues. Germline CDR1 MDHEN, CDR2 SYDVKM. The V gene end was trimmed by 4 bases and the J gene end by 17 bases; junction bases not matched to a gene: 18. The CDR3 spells CASSYEVLGTTGVFF. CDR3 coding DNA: TGTGCCAGCAGTTATGAGGTGCTAGGAACGACAGGGGTTTTTTTT.

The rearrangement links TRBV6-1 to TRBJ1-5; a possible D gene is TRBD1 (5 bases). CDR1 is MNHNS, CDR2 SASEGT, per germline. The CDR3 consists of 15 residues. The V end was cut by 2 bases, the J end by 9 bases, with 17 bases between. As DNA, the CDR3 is TGTGCCAGCAGTGAATGGGGCTCCTTGGGGTCGCCCCAGCATTTT. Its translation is CASSEWGSLGSPQHF.

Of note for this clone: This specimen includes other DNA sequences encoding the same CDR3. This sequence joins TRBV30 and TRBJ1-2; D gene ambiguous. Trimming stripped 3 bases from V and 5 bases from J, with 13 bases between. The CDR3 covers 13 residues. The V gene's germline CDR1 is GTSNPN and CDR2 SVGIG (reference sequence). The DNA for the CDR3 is TGTGCCTGGAGCCGCCGGGAGCAGTATGGCTACACCTTC. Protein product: CAWSRREQYGYTF.

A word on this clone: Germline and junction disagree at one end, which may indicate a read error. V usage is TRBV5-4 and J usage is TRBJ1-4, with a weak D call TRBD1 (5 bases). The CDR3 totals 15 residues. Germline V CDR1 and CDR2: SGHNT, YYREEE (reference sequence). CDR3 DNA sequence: TGCGCCAGCAGCCAATACAGGTCAACTAATGAAAAACTGTTTTTT. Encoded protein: CASSQYRSTNEKLFF. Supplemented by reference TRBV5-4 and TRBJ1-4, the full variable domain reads ETGVTQSPTHLIKTRGQQVTLRCSSQSGHNTVSWYQQALGQGPQFIFQYYREEENGRGNFPPRFSGLQFPNYSSELNVNALELDDSALYLCASSQYRSTNEKLFFGSGTQLSVL.

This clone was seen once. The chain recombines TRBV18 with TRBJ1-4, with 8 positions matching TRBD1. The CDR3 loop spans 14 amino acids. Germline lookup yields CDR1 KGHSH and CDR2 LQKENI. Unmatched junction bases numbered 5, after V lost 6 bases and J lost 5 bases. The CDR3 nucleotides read TGTGCCAGCTCCAAGACAGGGGACAATGAAAAACTGTTTTTT. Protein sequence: CASSKTGDNEKLFF.

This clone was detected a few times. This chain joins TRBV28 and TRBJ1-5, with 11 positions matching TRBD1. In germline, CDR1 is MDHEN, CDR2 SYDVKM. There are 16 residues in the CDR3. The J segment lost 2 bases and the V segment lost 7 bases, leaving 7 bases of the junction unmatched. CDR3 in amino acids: CASKGGQGGGNQPQHF. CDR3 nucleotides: TGTGCCAGCAAAGGGGGACAGGGGGGAGGCAATCAGCCCCAGCATTTT.

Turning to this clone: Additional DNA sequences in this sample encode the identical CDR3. CDR3 protein: CASSLERTDTQYF. The CDR3 region has the DNA TGTGCCAGCAGCTTAGAGAGGACAGATACGCAGTATTTT. V usage is TRBV7-7 and J usage is TRBJ2-3, with D hard to call. This CDR3 is built from 13 residues. CDR1 and CDR2 (germline): SSHAT, FNYEAQ (reference sequence). V was pared by 1 base and J by 3 bases, with 5 bases between.

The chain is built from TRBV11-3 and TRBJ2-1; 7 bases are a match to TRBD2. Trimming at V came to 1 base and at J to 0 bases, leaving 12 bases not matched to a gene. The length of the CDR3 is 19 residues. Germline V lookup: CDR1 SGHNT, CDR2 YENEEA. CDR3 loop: CASSLGARASGSSYNEQFF. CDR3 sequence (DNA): TGTGCCAGCAGCTTAGGGGCGCGGGCTAGCGGAAGCTCCTACAATGAGCAGTTCTTC.

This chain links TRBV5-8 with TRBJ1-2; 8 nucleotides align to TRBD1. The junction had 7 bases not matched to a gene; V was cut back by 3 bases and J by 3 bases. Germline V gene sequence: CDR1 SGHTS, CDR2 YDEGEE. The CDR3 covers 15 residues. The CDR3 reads CASSSGQGFDYGYTF. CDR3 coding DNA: TGTGCCAGCAGCTCCGGACAGGGCTTCGACTATGGCTACACCTTC.

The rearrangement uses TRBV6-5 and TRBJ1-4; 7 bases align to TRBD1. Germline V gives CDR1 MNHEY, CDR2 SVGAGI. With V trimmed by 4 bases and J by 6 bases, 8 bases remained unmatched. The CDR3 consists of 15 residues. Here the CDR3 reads CASSLNRGADEKLFF. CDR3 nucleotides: TGTGCCAGCAGTTTGAACAGGGGCGCGGATGAAAAACTGTTTTTT.

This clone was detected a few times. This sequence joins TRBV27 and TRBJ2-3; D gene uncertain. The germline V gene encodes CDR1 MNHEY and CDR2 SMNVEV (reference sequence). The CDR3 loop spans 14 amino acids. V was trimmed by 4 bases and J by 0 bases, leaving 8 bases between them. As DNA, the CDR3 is TGTGCCAGCAGTTATACAGAGAGCACAGATACGCAGTATTTT. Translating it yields CASSYTESTDTQYF.

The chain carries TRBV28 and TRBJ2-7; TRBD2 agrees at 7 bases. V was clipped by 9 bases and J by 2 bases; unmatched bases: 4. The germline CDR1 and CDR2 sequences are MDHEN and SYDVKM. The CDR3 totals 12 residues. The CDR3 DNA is TGTGCCAGTCGTGGACTAGCCTACGAGCAGTACTTC. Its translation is CASRGLAYEQYF.

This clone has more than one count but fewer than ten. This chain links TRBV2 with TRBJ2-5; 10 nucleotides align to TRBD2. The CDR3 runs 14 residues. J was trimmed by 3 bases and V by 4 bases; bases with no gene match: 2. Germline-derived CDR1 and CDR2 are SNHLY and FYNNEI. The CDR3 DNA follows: TGTGCCAGCAGTGGAGGACTAGCGGAAGAGACCCAGTACTTC. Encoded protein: CASSGGLAEETQYF. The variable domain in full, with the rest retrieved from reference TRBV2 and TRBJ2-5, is EPEVTQTPSHQVTQMGQEVILRCVPISNHLYFYWYRQILGQKVEFLVSFYNNEISEKSEIFDDQFSVERPDGSNFTLKIRSTKLEDSAMYFCASSGGLAEETQYFGPGTRLLVL.

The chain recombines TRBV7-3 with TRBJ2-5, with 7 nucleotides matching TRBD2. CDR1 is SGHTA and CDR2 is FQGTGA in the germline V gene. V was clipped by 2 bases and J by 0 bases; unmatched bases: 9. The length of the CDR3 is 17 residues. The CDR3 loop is CASSLRPSGPYQETQYF. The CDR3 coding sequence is TGTGCCAGCAGCTTACGGCCTAGCGGACCGTACCAAGAGACCCAGTACTTC.

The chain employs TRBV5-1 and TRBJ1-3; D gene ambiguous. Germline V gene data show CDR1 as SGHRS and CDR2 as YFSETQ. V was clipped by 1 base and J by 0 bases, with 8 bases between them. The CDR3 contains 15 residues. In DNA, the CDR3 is TGCGCCAGCAGCTTGCGGGAGAACTCTGGAAACACCATATATTTT. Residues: CASSLRENSGNTIYF.

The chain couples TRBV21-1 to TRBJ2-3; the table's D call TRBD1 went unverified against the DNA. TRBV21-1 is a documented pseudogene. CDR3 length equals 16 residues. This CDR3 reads CASPLRDRPYSDTQYF. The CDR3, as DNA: TGTGCCAGTCCGCTCCGGGACAGGCCTTATTCAGATACGCAGTATTTT.

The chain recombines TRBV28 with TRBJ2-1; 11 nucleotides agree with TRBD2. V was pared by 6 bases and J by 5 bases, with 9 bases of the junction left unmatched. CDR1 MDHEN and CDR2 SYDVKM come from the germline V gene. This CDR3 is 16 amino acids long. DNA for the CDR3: TGTGCCAGCAGCCACTCACCGGGACTAGCGGACAATGAGCAGTTCTTC. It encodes CASSHSPGLADNEQFF.

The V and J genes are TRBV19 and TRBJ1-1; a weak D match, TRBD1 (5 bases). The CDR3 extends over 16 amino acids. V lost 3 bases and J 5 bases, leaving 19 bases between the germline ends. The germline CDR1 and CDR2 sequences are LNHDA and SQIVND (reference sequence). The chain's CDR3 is CASSIGGNGAGTEAFF. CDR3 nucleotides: TGTGCCAGTAGTATTGGTGGTAATGGGGCTGGGACTGAAGCTTTCTTT.

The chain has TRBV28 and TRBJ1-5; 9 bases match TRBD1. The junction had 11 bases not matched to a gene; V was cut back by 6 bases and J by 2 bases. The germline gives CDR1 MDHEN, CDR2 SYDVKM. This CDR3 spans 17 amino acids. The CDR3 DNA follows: TGTGCCAGCAGCCTAGGACAGGGGACTAAGGGCAATCAGCCCCAGCATTTT. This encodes CASSLGQGTKGNQPQHF.

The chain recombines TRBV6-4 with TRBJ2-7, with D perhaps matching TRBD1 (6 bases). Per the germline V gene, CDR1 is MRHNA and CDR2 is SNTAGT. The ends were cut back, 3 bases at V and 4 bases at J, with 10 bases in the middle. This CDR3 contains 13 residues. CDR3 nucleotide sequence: TGTGCCAGCAGTGAGTCCAGGGGTTACGAGCAGTACTTC. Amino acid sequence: CASSESRGYEQYF.

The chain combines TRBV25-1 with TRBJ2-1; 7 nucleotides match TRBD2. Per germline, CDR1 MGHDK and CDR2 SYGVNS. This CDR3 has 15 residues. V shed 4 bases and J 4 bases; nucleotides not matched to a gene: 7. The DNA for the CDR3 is TGTGCCAGCAGTGCTCGGGCTAGCGGATACAATGAGCAGTTCTTC. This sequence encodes CASSARASGYNEQFF.

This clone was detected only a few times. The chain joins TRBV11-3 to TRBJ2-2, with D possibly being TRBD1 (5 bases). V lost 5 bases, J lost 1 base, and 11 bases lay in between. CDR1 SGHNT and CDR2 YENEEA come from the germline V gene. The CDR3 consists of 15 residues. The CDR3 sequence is CASSPGHMNTGELFF. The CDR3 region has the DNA TGTGCCAGCAGCCCCGGACATATGAACACCGGGGAGCTGTTTTTT.

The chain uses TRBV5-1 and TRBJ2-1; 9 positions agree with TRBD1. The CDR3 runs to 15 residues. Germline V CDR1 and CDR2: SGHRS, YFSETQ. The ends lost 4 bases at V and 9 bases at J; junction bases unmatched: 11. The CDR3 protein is CASSLGTGYSLEQFF. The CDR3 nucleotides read TGCGCCAGCAGCCTAGGGACAGGGTATTCTCTTGAGCAGTTCTTC.

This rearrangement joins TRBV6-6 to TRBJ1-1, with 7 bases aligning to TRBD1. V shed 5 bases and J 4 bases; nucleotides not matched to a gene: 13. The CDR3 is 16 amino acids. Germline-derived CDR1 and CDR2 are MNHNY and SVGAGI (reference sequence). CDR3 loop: CASSQDNRGPGTEAFF. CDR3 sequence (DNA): TGTGCCAGCAGTCAAGATAACAGGGGCCCGGGCACTGAAGCTTTCTTT.

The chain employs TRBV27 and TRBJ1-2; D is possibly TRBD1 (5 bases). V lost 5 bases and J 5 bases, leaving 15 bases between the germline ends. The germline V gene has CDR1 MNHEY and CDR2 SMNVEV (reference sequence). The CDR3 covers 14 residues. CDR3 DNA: TGTGCCAGCAGTGAGACTCAGGGAGGATATGGCTACACCTTC. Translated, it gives CASSETQGGYGYTF.

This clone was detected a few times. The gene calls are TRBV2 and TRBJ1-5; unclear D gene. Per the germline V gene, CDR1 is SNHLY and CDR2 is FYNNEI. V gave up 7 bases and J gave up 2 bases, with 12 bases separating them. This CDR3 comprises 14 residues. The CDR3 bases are TGTGCCAGCATGGAGGGAAGTCGCAATCAGCCCCAGCATTTT. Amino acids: CASMEGSRNQPQHF.

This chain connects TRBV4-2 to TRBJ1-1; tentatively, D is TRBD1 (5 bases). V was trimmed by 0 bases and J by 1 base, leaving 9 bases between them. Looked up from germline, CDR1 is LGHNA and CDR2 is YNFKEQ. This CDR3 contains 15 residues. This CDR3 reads CASSQDQGKNTEAFF. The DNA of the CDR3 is TGTGCCAGCAGCCAAGATCAGGGAAAGAACACTGAAGCTTTCTTT.

The CDR3 DNA reads as TGTGCCAGCCCTGTGGGAAACACCATATATTTT. It specifies CASPVGNTIYF. The rearrangement links TRBV6-1 to TRBJ1-3; no reliable D call. This CDR3 comprises 11 residues. Trimming removed 8 bases from V and 4 bases from J, with 6 bases in between. Germline V gives CDR1 MNHNS, CDR2 SASEGT.

The CDR3: CASSLTGAGNTIYF. The DNA for the CDR3 is TGTGCCAGCAGCTTGACAGGGGCTGGAAACACCATATATTTT. The chain is built from TRBV7-3 and TRBJ1-3; 8 positions match TRBD1. Germline-derived CDR1 and CDR2 are SGHTA and FQGTGA. This CDR3 has 14 amino acids. Unmatched junction bases numbered 0, after V lost 3 bases and J lost 2 bases.